This entry lists 13 T cell receptor beta chains sequenced from one sample in a study of breast tumors, draining lymph nodes, adjacent tissues. Samples came from axillary lymph nodes draining the breast cancer. A single record per CDR3 protein comes from TCRdb applying MiXCR to the multiplex PCR reads. The sample contains hundreds of thousands of distinct CDR3 sequences, roughly 32% of which appear only once. The source material was axillary lymph node tissue. These receptors all stem from a female donor with breast cancer. Some clones in this sample may be carry-over from other donors' samples.

To note about this clonotype: A much larger clone differs from this one at a single base, so this may be a read error. The chain carries TRBV30 and TRBJ1-2; no clear D. Germline assignment: CDR1 GTSNPN and CDR2 SVGIG (reference sequence). The CDR3 runs to 13 residues. The CDR3 DNA follows: TGTACCTGGAGTGTACAGACACTCTATGGCTACACCTTC. Its protein is CTWSVQTLYGYTF.

V usage is TRBV5-4 and J usage is TRBJ1-1; D is undetermined. The CDR3 consists of 13 residues. V lost 0 bases and J 5 bases, leaving 8 bases between the germline ends. The germline V gene encodes CDR1 SGHNT and CDR2 YYREEE (reference sequence). The chain's CDR3 is CASSLGAETEAFF. The DNA of the CDR3 is TGTGCCAGCAGCTTGGGCGCGGAGACTGAAGCTTTCTTT. The variable domain in full, with the rest retrieved from reference TRBV5-4 and TRBJ1-1, is ETGVTQSPTHLIKTRGQQVTLRCSSQSGHNTVSWYQQALGQGPQFIFQYYREEENGRGNFPPRFSGLQFPNYSSELNVNALELDDSALYLCASSLGAETEAFFGQGTRLTVV.

This clonotype was detected many times. The chain employs TRBV3-2 and TRBJ1-2; the D segment call TRBD1 is taken from the table without a DNA check. TRBV3-2 is labeled a pseudogene. The CDR3 consists of 13 residues. Here the CDR3 DNA reads TGTGCCAGCAGCCCCCGGACAGGGTTGGGCTACACCTTC. Translated: CASSPRTGLGYTF.

This clonotype was detected ten times or more. The chain uses TRBV6-5 and TRBJ1-6; possible D gene TRBD1, 6 bases. This CDR3 region has 16 residues. The V end was cut by 6 bases, the J end by 6 bases, with 18 bases between. Per germline, CDR1 MNHEY and CDR2 SVGAGI. The CDR3 DNA is TGTGCCAGCAGCCGGGTCGCTGGGGGGCCTAATTCACCCCTCCACTTT. Protein product: CASSRVAGGPNSPLHF.

The V and J genes are TRBV12-3 or TRBV12-4 and TRBJ2-3; maybe TRBD2 (6 bases). The CDR3 extends over 16 amino acids. Trimming stripped 3 bases from V and 0 bases from J, with 13 bases between. The DNA of the CDR3 is TGTGCCAGCAGTTTTGGTTTGAGCGGGAGCACAGATACGCAGTATTTT. It encodes CASSFGLSGSTDTQYF.

In its sample, this clonotype was seen many times. The gene calls are TRBV9 and TRBJ2-7; D is uncertain. Deletions cut 0 bases from V and 0 bases from J, with 7 bases between. Germline CDR1 and CDR2: SGDLS and YYNGEE. CDR3 size: 14 residues. CDR3 loop: CASSVAANSYEQYF. In DNA, the CDR3 is TGTGCCAGCAGCGTAGCGGCCAACTCCTACGAGCAGTACTTC. Using reference TRBV9 and TRBJ2-7 for the parts outside the CDR3, the full variable domain is DSGVTQTPKHLITATGQRVTLRCSPRSGDLSVYWYQQSLDQGLQFLIQYYNGEERAKGNILERFSAQQFPDLHSELNLSSLELGDSALYFCASSVAANSYEQYFGPGTRLTVT.

The chain couples TRBV18 to TRBJ1-4, with TRBD1 identical over 7 bases. With V trimmed by 3 bases and J by 7 bases, 14 bases remained unmatched. CDR3 length: 17 amino acids. Germline V gene lookup returns CDR1 KGHSH and CDR2 LQKENI. In DNA, the CDR3 is TGTGCCAGCTCACCTGAAGCTTCAGGGGGATCGGGTGAAAAACTGTTTTTT. Translated: CASSPEASGGSGEKLFF. The full variable domain, completed using reference TRBV18 and TRBJ1-4, is NAGVMQNPRHLVRRRGQEARLRCSPMKGHSHVYWYRQLPEEGLKFMVYLQKENIIDESGMPKERFSAEFPKEGPSILRIQQVVRGDSAAYFCASSPEASGGSGEKLFFGSGTQLSVL.

This clonotype was detected many times. The chain's CDR3 is CASSSPGTSLKLNTGELFF. The CDR3 DNA reads as TGCGCCAGCAGCTCACCCGGGACTAGCCTTAAACTGAACACCGGGGAGCTGTTTTTT. The chain links TRBV5-1 to TRBJ2-2; TRBD2 aligns across 9 bases. This CDR3 contains 19 residues. Germline V lookup: CDR1 SGHRS, CDR2 YFSETQ. The junction had 13 bases not matched to a gene; V was cut back by 3 bases and J by 1 base.

The rearrangement uses TRBV19 and TRBJ1-2; the match to TRBD1 covers 7 bases. Germline trimming cut 5 bases from V and 4 bases from J; bases unmatched to any gene: 10. This CDR3 region has 15 residues. CDR1 and CDR2 from the germline V gene are LNHDA and SQIVND (reference sequence). CDR3 coding DNA: TGTGCCAGTAGTGCGGGACAGCTCTTAATCTATGGCTACACCTTC. This sequence encodes CASSAGQLLIYGYTF.

This clonotype was counted many times. The chain employs TRBV4-2 and TRBJ2-3, with 12 bases matching TRBD2. Unmatched junction bases numbered 8, after V lost 5 bases and J lost 5 bases. CDR1 and CDR2 (germline): LGHNA, YNFKEQ. The CDR3 sequence is 16 residues long. The CDR3 nucleotides read TGTGCCAGCAGCGAGGGACTAGCGGGTGGAGTAGATACGCAGTATTTT. Encoded protein: CASSEGLAGGVDTQYF.

Comments on this clonotype: A read error may account for a junction end that differs from germline. The chain employs TRBV7-6 and TRBJ2-2, with 11 bases that match TRBD1. CDR1 and CDR2 from the germline V gene are SGHVS and FNYEAQ. The CDR3 sequence is 15 residues long. The CDR3 is CASSSGQGVTGELFF. The CDR3, as DNA: TGTGCCAGCAGCTCGGGACAGGGGGTCACCGGGGAGCTGTTCTTT.

This clonotype was observed many times. The chain is built from TRBV7-6 and TRBJ2-5; tentative D call: TRBD1 (5 bases). Per the germline V gene, CDR1 is SGHVS and CDR2 is FNYEAQ. V was pared by 3 bases and J by 5 bases, with 13 bases between. The CDR3 loop spans 14 amino acids. CDR3 sequence reads: CASSFTGAWETQYF. The CDR3 nucleotides read TGTGCCAGCAGCTTTACAGGAGCATGGGAGACCCAGTACTTC.

This clonotype was observed many times. The junction departs from germline at one end; a sequencing error may be responsible. The chain has TRBV7-7 and TRBJ2-2; unclear D gene. In germline, CDR1 is SSHAT, CDR2 FNYEAQ (reference sequence). This CDR3 region has 14 residues. CDR3 region: CASSLDPTTGELFF. Written as DNA, the CDR3 is TGTGCTAGCAGCTTGGACCCTACTACCGGGGAGCTGTTTTTT.